The sequence of this TCR beta chain was determined in a study of shared clonotypes between healthy human individuals. General study points: A handful of donors showed sharing of 4.5% to 5% of naive CD4 clonotypes.

CDR1 is SGHTA, CDR2 FQGTGA, per germline. Trimming took 2 bases from V and 4 from J, leaving 18 bases between them. The CDR3 runs to 17 residues. This clone was counted once. Its antigen remains unknown. Several immunoSEQ plates held equal portions of the genomic DNA taken from each subset. The table came from immunoSEQ multiplex PCR; TCRdb's copy has only in-frame clones and leaves some out. In the table there are roughly 2.2 million clones, more than 80% of which are singletons. The rearrangement uses TRBV7-3 and TRBJ2-1; D is possibly TRBD1 or TRBD2 (6 bases each). The TCR was taken from a man aged 18-30 years in good health. Some clones in this sample may be carry-over from other donors' samples. The material sequenced was naive CD4+ T cells from PBMCs. Subset of the sample: CD45RA+ positively selected. CDR3 protein: CASSLLGGQLSYNEQFF. The CDR3 region has the DNA TGTGCCAGCAGCTTATTGGGGGGCCAGCTATCTTACAATGAGCAGTTCTTC.